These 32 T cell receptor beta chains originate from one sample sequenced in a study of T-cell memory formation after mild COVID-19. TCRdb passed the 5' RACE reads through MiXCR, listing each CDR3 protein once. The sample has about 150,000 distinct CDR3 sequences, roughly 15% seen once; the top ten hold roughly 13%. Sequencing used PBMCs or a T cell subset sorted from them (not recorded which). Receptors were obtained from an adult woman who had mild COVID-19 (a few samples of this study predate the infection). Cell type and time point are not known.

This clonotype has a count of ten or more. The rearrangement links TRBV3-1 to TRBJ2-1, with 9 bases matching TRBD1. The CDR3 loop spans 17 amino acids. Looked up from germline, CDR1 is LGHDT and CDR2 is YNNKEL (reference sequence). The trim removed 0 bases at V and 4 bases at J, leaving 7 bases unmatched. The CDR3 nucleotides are TGTGCCAGCAGCCAAGATGAGGGACAGGGCTATTACAATGAGCAGTTCTTC. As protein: CASSQDEGQGYYNEQFF.

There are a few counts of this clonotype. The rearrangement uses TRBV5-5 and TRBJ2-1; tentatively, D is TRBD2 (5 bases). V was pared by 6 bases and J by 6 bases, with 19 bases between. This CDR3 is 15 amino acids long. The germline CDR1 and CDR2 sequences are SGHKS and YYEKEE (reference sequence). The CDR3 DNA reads TGTGCCAGCACCCTCACGGGAATGTCTCTCAATGAGCAGTTCTTC. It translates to CASTLTGMSLNEQFF.

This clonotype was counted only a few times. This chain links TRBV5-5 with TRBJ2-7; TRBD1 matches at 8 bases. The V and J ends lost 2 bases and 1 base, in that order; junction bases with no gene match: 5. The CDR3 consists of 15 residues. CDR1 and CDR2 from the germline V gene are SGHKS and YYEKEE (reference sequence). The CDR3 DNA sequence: TGTGCCAGCAGCTTACAGGGGGGTTGGTCCTACGAGCAGTACTTC. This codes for CASSLQGGWSYEQYF.

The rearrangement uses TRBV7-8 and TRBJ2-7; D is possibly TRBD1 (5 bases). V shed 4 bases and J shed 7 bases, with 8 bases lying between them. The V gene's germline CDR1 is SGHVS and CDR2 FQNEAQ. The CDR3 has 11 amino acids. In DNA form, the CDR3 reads TGTGCCAGCAGCTATGACAGTGAGCAGTACTTC. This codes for CASSYDSEQYF.

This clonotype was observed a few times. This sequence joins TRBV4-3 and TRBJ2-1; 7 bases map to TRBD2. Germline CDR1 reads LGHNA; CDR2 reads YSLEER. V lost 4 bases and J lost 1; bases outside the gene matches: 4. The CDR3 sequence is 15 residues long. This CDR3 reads CASSRLAGSYNEQFF. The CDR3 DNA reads TGCGCCAGCAGCCGACTAGCAGGGTCCTACAATGAGCAGTTCTTC.

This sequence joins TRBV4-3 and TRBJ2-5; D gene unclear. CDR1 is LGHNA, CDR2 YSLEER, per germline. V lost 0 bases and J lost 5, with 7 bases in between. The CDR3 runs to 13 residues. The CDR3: CASSQEFGETQYF. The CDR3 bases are TGCGCCAGCAGCCAAGAGTTCGGGGAGACCCAGTACTTC.

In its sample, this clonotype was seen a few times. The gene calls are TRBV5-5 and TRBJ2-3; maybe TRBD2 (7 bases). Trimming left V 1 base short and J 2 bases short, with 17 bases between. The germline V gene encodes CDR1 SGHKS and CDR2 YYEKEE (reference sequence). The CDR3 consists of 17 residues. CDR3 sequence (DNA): TGTGCCAGCAGCTTGTCCGTATTGCGGGGGCACACAGATACGCAGTATTTT. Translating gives CASSLSVLRGHTDTQYF.

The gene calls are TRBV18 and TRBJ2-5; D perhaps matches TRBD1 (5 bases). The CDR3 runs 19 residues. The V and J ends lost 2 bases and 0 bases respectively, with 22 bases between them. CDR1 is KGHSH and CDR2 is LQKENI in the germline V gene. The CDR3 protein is CASSPTVPGQVGYQETQYF. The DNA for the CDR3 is TGTGCCAGCTCACCAACCGTTCCCGGACAAGTAGGGTACCAAGAGACCCAGTACTTC.

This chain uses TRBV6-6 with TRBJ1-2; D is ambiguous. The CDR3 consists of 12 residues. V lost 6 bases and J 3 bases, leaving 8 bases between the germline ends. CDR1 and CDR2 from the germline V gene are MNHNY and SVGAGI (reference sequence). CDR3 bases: TGTGCCAGCAGGGACGGTGACTATGGCTACACCTTC. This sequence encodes CASRDGDYGYTF.

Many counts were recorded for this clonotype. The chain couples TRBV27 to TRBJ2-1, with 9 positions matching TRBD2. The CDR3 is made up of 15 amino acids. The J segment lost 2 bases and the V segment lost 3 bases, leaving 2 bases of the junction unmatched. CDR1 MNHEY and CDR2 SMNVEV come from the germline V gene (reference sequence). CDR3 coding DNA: TGTGCCAGCAGTTTGGGACTAGCTCCCTACAATGAGCAGTTCTTC. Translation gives CASSLGLAPYNEQFF.

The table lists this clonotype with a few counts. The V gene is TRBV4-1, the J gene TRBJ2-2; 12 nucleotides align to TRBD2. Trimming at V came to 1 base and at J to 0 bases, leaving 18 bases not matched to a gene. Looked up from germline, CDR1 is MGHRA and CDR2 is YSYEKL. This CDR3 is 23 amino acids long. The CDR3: CASSQVIGWQTTSGGPNTGELFF. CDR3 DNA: TGCGCCAGCAGCCAAGTTATTGGCTGGCAAACGACTAGCGGGGGCCCGAACACCGGGGAGCTGTTTTTT.

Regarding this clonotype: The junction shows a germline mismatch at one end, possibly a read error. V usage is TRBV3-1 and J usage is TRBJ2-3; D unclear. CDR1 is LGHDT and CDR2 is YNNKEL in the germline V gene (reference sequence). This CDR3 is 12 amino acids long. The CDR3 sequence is CASSQWADTRYF. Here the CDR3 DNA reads TGTGCCAGCAGCCAATGGGCAGATACGCGGTATTTT.

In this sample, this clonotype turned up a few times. The CDR3 coding sequence is TGTGCCACCAGAAAAGGGAGAACAGGGGACAAATACGAGCAGTACTTC. Its translation is CATRKGRTGDKYEQYF. The rearrangement links TRBV15 to TRBJ2-7, with TRBD1 identical over 7 bases. CDR3 size: 16 residues. Losses at the gene ends were 6 bases for V and 4 bases for J; bases not matched to a gene: 15. Germline assignment: CDR1 LNHNV and CDR2 YYDKDF (reference sequence).

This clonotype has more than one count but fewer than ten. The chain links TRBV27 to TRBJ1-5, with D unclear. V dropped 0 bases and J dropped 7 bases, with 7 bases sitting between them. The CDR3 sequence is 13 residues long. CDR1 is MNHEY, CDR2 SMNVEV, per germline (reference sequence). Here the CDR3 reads CASSLSGNQPQHF. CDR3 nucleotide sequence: TGTGCCAGCAGTTTATCAGGAAACCAGCCCCAGCATTTT.

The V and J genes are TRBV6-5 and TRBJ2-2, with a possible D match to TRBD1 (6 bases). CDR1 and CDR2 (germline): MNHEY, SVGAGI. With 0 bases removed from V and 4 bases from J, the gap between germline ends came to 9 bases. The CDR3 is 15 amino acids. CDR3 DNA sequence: TGTGCCAGCAGTTACTCGACAGGAAGCACCGGGGAGCTGTTTTTT. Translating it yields CASSYSTGSTGELFF.

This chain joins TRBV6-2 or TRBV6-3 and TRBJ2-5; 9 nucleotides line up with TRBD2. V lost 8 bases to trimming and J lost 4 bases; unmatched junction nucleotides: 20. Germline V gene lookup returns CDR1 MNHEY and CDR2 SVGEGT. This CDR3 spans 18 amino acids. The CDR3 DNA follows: TGTGCCAGCGGGAGTAGCGGGAGTCGCTTCCCCGCGGCAGAGACCCAGTACTTC. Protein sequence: CASGSSGSRFPAAETQYF.

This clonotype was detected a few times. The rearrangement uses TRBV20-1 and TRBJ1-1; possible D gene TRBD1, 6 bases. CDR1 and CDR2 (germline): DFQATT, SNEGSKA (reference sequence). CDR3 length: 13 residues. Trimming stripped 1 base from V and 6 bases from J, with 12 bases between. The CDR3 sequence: CSARARGRPEAFF. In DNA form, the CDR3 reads TGCAGTGCTAGAGCCCGGGGGCGGCCTGAAGCTTTCTTT.

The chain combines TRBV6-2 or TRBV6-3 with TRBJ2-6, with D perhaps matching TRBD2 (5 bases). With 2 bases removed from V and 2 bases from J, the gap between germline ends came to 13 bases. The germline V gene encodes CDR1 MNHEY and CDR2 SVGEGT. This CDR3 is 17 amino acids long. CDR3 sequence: CASSYPVGGTGANVLTF. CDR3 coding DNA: TGTGCCAGCAGTTACCCAGTTGGAGGAACTGGGGCCAACGTCCTGACTTTC.

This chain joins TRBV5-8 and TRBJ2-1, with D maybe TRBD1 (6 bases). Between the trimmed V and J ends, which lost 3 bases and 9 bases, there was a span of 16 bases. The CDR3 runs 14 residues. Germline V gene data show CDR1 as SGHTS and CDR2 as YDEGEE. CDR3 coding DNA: TGTGCCAGCAGCTCACCGGGACACCTAGTTGAGCAGTTCTTC. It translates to CASSSPGHLVEQFF.

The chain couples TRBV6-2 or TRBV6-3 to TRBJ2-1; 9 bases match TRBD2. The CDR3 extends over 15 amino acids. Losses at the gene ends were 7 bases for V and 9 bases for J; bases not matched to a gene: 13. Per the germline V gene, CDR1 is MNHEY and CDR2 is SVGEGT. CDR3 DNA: TGTGCCAGCACCGTAGCGGGAGAGCTTGGGAGTGAGCAGTTCTTC. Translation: CASTVAGELGSEQFF.

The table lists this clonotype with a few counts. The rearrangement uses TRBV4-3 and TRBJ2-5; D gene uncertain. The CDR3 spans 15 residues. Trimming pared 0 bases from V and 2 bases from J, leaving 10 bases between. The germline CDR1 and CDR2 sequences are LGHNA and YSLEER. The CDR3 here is CASSQETGWQETQYF. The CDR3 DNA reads TGCGCCAGCAGCCAAGAAACGGGTTGGCAAGAGACCCAGTACTTC.

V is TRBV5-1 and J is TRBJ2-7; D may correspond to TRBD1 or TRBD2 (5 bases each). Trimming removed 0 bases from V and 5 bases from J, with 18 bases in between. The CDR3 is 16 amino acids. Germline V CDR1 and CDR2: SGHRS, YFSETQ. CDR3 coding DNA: TGCGCCAGCAGCTTGGCCGTTGGGGACGTTGGGGACGAGCAGTACTTC. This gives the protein CASSLAVGDVGDEQYF.

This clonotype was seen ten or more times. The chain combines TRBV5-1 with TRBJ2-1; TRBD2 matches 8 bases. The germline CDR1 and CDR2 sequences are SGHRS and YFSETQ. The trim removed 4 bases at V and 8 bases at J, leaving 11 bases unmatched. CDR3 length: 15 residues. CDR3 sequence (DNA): TGCGCCAGCAGCCCAGAAAGGACTAGCCTGGATGAGCAGTTCTTC. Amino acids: CASSPERTSLDEQFF.

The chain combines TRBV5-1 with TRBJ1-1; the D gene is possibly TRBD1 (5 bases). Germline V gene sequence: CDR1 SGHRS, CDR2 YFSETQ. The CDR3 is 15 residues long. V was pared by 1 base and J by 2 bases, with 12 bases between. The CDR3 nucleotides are TGCGCCAGCAGCTTGTCGGGGCAGCTTAACACTGAAGCTTTCTTT. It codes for CASSLSGQLNTEAFF.

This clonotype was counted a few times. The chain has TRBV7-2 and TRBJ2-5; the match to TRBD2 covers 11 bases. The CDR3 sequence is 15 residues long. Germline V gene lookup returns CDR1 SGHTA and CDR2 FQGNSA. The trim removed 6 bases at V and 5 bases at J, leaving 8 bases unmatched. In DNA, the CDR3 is TGTGCCAGCAGTTTTAGCGGGAGGGCCCACGAGACCCAGTACTTC. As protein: CASSFSGRAHETQYF.

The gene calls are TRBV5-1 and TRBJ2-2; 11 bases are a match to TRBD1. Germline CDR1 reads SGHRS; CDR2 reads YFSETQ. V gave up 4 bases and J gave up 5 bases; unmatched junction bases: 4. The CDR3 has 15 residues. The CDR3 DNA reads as TGCGCCAGCAGCCTCGGGACAGGGGGTACCGGGGAGCTGTTTTTT. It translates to CASSLGTGGTGELFF.

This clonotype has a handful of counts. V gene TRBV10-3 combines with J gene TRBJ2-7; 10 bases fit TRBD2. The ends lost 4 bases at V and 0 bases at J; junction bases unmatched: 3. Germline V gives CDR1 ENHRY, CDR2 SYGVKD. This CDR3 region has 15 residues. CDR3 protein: CAISGGLAVSYEQYF. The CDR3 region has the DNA TGTGCCATCAGTGGTGGACTAGCGGTCTCCTACGAGCAGTACTTC.

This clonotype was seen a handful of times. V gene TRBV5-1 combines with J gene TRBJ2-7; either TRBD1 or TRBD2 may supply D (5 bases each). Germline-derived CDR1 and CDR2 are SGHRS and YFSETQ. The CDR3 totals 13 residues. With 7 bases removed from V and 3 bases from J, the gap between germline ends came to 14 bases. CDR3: CASYRDQNYEQYF. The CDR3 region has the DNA TGCGCCAGCTACCGGGACCAGAACTACGAGCAGTACTTC. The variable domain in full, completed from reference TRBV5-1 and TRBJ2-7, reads KAGVTQTPRYLIKTRGQQVTLSCSPISGHRSVSWYQQTPGQGLQFLFEYFSETQRNKGNFPGRFSGRQFSNSRSEMNVSTLELGDSALYLCASYRDQNYEQYFGPGTRLTVT.

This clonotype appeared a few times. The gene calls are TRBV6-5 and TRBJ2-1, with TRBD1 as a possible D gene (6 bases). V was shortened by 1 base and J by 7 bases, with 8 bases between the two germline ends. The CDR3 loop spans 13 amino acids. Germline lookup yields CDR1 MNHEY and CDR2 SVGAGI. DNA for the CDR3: TGTGCCAGCAGTTACTTCACAGGGAATGAGCAGTTCTTC. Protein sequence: CASSYFTGNEQFF.

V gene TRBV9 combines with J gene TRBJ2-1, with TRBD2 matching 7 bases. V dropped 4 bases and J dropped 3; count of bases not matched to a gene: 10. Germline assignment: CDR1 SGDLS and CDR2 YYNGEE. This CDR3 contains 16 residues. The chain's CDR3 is CASSLARGRRYNEQFF. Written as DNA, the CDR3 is TGTGCCAGCAGCCTCGCCCGCGGGAGACGCTACAATGAGCAGTTCTTC.

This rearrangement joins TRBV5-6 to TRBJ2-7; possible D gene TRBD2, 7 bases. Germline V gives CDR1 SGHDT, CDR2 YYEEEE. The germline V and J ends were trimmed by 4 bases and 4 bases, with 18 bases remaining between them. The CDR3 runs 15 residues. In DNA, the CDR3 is TGTGCCAGCAGCCGACGATTGGCGGGGGCATACGAGCAGTACTTC. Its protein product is CASSRRLAGAYEQYF.

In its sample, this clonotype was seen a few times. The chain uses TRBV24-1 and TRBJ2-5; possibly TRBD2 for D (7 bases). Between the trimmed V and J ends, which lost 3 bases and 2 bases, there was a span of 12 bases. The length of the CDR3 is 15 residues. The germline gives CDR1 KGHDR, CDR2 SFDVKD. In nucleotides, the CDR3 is TGTGCCACCAGTGATCTCGGGGGGCGACAAGAGACCCAGTACTTC. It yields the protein CATSDLGGRQETQYF.